This TCR beta chain stems from a study of OX40 agonist ivuxolimab in advanced cancers. The study in broad terms: The costimulatory receptor OX40 (CD134) was targeted by ivuxolimab, a fully human IgG2 agonistic monoclonal antibody. Intravenous ivuxolimab was administered to patients every 2 weeks at six dose levels: 0.01, 0.1, 0.3, 1.5, 3 and 10 mg/kg. Of the roughly 54 patients in dose escalation, about 20 had hepatocellular carcinoma, around 15 had melanoma, 9 had renal cell carcinoma and 9 had head and neck cancer. In the dose-escalation cohort, about four fifths of patients were male, and the mean age was 60 years with a range of about 20 to 90. Patients were allowed to have had prior anti-PD-1, anti-PD-L1 or anti-CTLA-4 therapy, and about 40% of the dose-escalation patients had been treated with checkpoint inhibitors. Partial responses occurred in three dose-escalation patients: two with cutaneous melanoma and one with hepatocellular carcinoma. Peripheral TCRbeta sequencing aimed to test whether ivuxolimab altered TCR sequence diversity and caused clonal T-cell expansion. The paper describes the monotherapy dose-escalation part (N of about 52 patients) of the phase I trial of ivuxolimab. What the work shows at the level of the full study, not this receptor alone: Low levels of normalized T-cell clonal expansion were also seen in some patients who did not respond. The antigen specificity of the peripheral T cells that underwent clonal expansion was not determined. At doses of 0.1 to 3.0 mg/kg, clonal expansion of both CD4+ and CD8+ T cells in blood was seen between baseline and week 6. In partial responders in the 0.1-3.0 mg/kg groups, normalized peripheral clonal expansion was found to be among the lowest, especially among CD8+ T cells. On average, CD8+ T cells showed more expanded clones than CD4+ T cells after ivuxolimab.

Genomic DNA was isolated from the sorted cells so that the TCRbeta CDR3 region could be sequenced. The immunoSEQ Assay was used to sequence the TCRbeta CDR3 regions. Sourced from immuneACCESS, this table was stored by TCRdb with only in-frame sequences that have V and J called. A share of the clones is absent; for the studies checked, an unresolved V gene accounts for under half, and the remainder has no known explanation. The sample includes tens of thousands of clones, with around four fifths observed a single time. The top ten clonotypes cover 0.95% to 1.2% of the sample. This clone appeared once. Its antigen specificity is not known. Base qualities are not at hand, and no much larger clone is one base apart. The trial excluded patients who had a history of autoimmune disease or who were on systemic immunosuppression. Peripheral blood for TCR sequencing was collected from all dose cohorts at baseline, on cycle 4 day 1, and on cycle 7 day 1. Samples came from an open-label, multicenter, first-in-human phase I dose-escalation trial of ivuxolimab. Adults with locally advanced or metastatic melanoma, renal cell, hepatocellular, or head and neck squamous cell carcinoma were enrolled in the trial. Before TCR sequencing, CD4+ T cells and CD8+ T cells from peripheral blood were sorted into separate populations.

The CDR3 holds 12 amino acids from the cysteine to the phenylalanine. The DNA shown is the 36-base CDR3, in frame from base 1. For CDR1 and CDR2, the germline V gene (reference sequence) lists MNHNY and SVGAGI. V and J lose 3 bases and 5 bases, and a span of 8 bases separates them. Sequenced material: CD4+ or CD8+ T cells sorted from blood, taken in a trial of the OX40 agonist ivuxolimab. The source is an adult with an advanced solid tumor such as melanoma, head and neck, liver or kidney cancer. This sequence uses TRBV6-6 and TRBJ2-7; TRBD2 is possibly the D segment (5 matching bases). Here is the DNA: TGTGCCAGCAGTTATCCGGGGAACGAGCAGTACTTC. Translation gives CASSYPGNEQYF.